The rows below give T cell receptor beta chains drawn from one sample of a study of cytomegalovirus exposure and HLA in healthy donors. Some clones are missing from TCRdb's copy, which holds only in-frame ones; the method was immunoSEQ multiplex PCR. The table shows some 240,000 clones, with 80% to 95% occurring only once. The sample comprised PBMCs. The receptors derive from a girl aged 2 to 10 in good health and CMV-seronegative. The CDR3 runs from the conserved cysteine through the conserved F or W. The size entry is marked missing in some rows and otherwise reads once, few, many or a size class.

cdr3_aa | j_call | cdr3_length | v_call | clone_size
CASSPKDGGVWETQYF | TRBJ2-5 | 16 | TRBV14 | .
CASSRHDAGDAYEQYF | TRBJ2-7 | 16 | TRBV19 | .
CASSLVGGPEAFF | TRBJ1-1 | 13 | TRBV5-4 | .
CASSQDPVHGYTF | TRBJ1-2 | 13 | TRBV4-1 | .
CAFDRVNTEAFF | TRBJ1-1 | 12 | TRBV30 | .
CAISESSGSYNEQFF | TRBJ2-1 | 15 | TRBV10-3 | .
CASSRGLAGADTQYF | TRBJ2-3 | 15 | TRBV19 | .
CASSLRGTSSGNTIYF | TRBJ1-3 | 16 | TRBV7-9 | few
CASSLAPGQGYEQYF | . | 15 | TRBV5-1 | .
CASSSQGLSYGYTF | TRBJ1-2 | 14 | TRBV28 | once
CATRTPASSRETQYF | TRBJ2-5 | 15 | TRBV28 | .
CASSLRQGSNDEQFF | TRBJ2-1 | 15 | TRBV5-1 | .
CASSTQDRAYEQYF | TRBJ2-7 | 14 | TRBV18 | .
CAISTSTGSYEQYF | TRBJ2-7 | 14 | TRBV10-3 | .
CASSLQAHNEQFF | TRBJ2-1 | 13 | TRBV27 | .
CASSWGTGGEEKLFF | TRBJ1-4 | 15 | TRBV5-1 | .
CAISESMDRGYEQYF | TRBJ2-7 | 15 | TRBV10-3 | .
CASTSPGAGGNTGELFF | TRBJ2-2 | 17 | TRBV5-1 | .
CASHSAPDQPQHF | TRBJ1-5 | 13 | TRBV6-1 | .
CASSLDRGEYYGYTF | TRBJ1-2 | 15 | TRBV5-1 | once
CASKMTGPLSGNTIYF | TRBJ1-3 | 16 | TRBV6-6 | .
CASSLQGASPLHF | TRBJ1-6 | 13 | TRBV27 | .
CAILAGSDEQFF | TRBJ2-1 | 12 | TRBV10-3 | .
CASSPPGLAGGENTGELFF | TRBJ2-2 | 19 | TRBV28 | .
CASSPPNHRTFTF | TRBJ1-1 | 13 | TRBV18 | .
CASSDSGRPTDTQYF | TRBJ2-3 | 15 | TRBV6-4 | .